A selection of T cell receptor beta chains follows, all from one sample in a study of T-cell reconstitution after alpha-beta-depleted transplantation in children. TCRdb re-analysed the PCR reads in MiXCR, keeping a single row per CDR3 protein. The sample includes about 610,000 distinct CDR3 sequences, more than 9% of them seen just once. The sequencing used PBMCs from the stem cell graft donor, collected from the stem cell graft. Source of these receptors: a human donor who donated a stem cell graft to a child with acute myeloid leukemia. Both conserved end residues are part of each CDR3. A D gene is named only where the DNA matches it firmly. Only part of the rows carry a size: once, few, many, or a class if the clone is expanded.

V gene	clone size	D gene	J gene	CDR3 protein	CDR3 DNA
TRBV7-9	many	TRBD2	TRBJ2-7	CASSSASGGYEQYF	TGTGCCAGCAGCTCTGCTAGCGGGGGTTACGAGCAGTACTTC
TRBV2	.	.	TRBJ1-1	CASCRENTDAFF	TGTGCCAGCTGTCGGGAGAACACTGACGCTTTCTTT
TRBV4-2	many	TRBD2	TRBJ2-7	CASSRSSGDTYEQYF	TGTGCCAGCAGCCGTTCTAGCGGGGACACCTACGAGCAGTACTTC
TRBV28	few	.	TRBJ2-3	CASSPGAPGGTQYF	TGTGCCAGCAGCCCCGGCGCCCCTGGAGGGACGCAGTATTTT
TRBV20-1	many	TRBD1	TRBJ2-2	CSAPGTENTGELFF	TGCAGTGCCCCCGGGACAGAGAACACCGGGGAGCTGTTTTTT
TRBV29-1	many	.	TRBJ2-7	CSVVLRTYEQYF	TGCAGCGTTGTGCTCCGGACCTACGAGCAGTACTTC
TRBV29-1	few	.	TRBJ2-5	CSVPGGSETQYF	TGCAGCGTTCCCGGAGGGTCGGAGACCCAGTACTTC
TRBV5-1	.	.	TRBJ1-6	CASSLDGSYNSPLHF	TGCGCCAGCAGCTTGGACGGCTCCTATAATTCACCCCTCCACTTT
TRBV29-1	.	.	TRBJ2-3	CSVEIRGTDTQYF	TGCAGCGTTGAAATCCGCGGCACAGATACGCAGTATTTT
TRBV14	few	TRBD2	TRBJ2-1	CASSQRLAGANEQFF	TGTGCCAGCAGCCAAAGACTAGCGGGAGCCAACGAGCAGTTCTTC
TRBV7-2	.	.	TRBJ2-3	CASRKGGGRADTQYF	TGTGCCAGCAGAAAAGGTGGGGGCCGGGCAGATACGCAGTATTTT
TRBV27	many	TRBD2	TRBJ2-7	CASSFSRGSGTYEQYF	TGTGCCAGCAGTTTTTCCCGGGGTAGCGGGACGTACGAGCAGTACTTC
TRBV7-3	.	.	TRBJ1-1	CASSYGQGKAFF	TGTGCCAGCAGCTATGGGCAGGGCAAGGCTTTCTTT
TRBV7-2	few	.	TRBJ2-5	CASSLVGWGTGQETQYF	TGTGCCAGCAGCTTAGTCGGGTGGGGGACCGGCCAAGAGACCCAGTACTTC
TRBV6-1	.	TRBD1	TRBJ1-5	CASSKTGTGDQPQHF	TGTGCCAGCAGTAAAACCGGGACAGGGGATCAGCCCCAGCATTTT
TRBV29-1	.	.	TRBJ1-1	CSVRVGADTEAFF	TGCAGCGTTCGAGTGGGGGCGGACACTGAAGCTTTCTTT
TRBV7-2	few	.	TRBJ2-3	CASSLGGWDPSTDTQYF	TGTGCCAGCAGCTTAGGGGGATGGGACCCTAGCACAGATACGCAGTATTTT
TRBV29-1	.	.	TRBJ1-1	CSVEWRGKNTEAFF	TGCAGCGTTGAGTGGCGGGGGAAGAACACTGAAGCTTTCTTT
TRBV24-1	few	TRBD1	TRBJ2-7	CATSSGTVGREQYF	TGTGCCACCTCCTCTGGGACAGTTGGCCGCGAGCAGTACTTC
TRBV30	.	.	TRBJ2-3	CAWSAWSSTDTQYF	TGTGCCTGGAGTGCTTGGAGTAGCACAGATACGCAGTATTTT
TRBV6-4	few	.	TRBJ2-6	CASSDSGLAGANVLTF	TGTGCCAGCAGTGACTCAGGCTTAGCTGGGGCCAACGTCCTGACTTTC
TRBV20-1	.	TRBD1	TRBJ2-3	CSASGTAKSSTDTQYF	TGCAGTGCTTCCGGGACAGCTAAGTCTAGCACAGATACGCAGTATTTT
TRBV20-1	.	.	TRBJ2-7	CSALARVVREQYF	TGCAGTGCTCTGGCGCGGGTTGTCCGTGAGCAGTACTTC
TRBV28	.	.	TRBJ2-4	CASSSGAALAKNIQYF	TGTGCCAGCAGTTCTGGTGCGGCTCTAGCCAAAAACATTCAGTACTTC
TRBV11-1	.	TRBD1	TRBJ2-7	CASSLGDRQYF	TGTGCCAGCAGCCTTGGGGACAGGCAGTACTTC
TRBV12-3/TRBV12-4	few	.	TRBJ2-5	CASSLTGLETQYF	TGTGCCAGCAGTTTGACGGGGCTAGAGACCCAGTACTTC
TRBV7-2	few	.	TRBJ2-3	CASSLTGEKENTQYF	TGTGCCAGCAGCTTAACAGGAGAGAAGGAGAATACGCAGTATTTT
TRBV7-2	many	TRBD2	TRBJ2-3	CASNGGLAHADTQYF	TGTGCCAGCAACGGGGGACTAGCCCACGCAGATACGCAGTATTTT
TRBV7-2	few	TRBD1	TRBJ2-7	CASSSPQRQGVYEQYF	TGTGCCAGCAGCTCGCCCCAGAGACAGGGGGTCTACGAGCAGTACTTC
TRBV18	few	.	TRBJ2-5	CASSPNKGPQETQYF	TGTGCCAGCTCACCAAATAAAGGGCCACAAGAGACCCAGTACTTC
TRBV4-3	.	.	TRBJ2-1	CASSQEGASRRVEQFF	TGCGCCAGCAGCCAAGAGGGGGCTAGCCGGAGGGTTGAGCAGTTCTTC
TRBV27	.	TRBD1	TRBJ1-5	CASGRVPGQRLLGNQAQHF	TGTGCCAGCGGAAGAGTACCGGGACAGAGACTCTTGGGCAATCAGGCCCAGCATTTT
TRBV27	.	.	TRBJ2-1	CASMRSPRSYNEQFF	TGTGCCAGCATGAGAAGCCCGCGCTCCTACAATGAGCAGTTCTTC
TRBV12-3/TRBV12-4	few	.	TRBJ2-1	CASSFKGSYNEQFF	TGTGCCAGCAGTTTTAAGGGCTCCTACAATGAGCAGTTCTTC
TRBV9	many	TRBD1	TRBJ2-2	CASSVSGGYRELFF	TGTGCCAGCAGCGTTTCAGGGGGATACCGGGAGCTGTTTTTT
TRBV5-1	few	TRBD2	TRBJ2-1	CASSLQPSSGSRNEQFF	TGCGCCAGCAGCTTACAACCTTCTAGCGGGAGTAGGAATGAGCAGTTCTTC
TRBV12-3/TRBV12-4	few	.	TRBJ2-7	CASTRGQGYYEQYF	TGTGCCAGCACCAGAGGGCAGGGATACTACGAGCAGTACTTC